This T cell receptor (beta chain) was obtained from a study of T cells in Graves' hyperthyroidism and ophthalmopathy. Notes on the study in general: From stable hyperthyroidism, ophthalmopathy was separated by a 13 V-J model. Most thyroid clonotypes expanded above 0.001 were also detected in blood.

Ophthalmopathy patients had moderate-to-severe active disease, CAS ≥3, NOSPECS ≥4, and disease duration under 3 months. On the basis of clinical symptoms, serum thyroxine and TRAb, thyroid ultrasound and orbital computed tomography, diagnoses were made. This clonotype was detected a few times. What it binds is not known. The CDR3 covers 14 residues. Germline loops: CDR1 ENHRY, CDR2 SYGVKD. With 9 bases clipped from V and 0 bases from J, the junction kept 5 bases outside the gene matches. RNA transcripts provided the source from which TCR beta CDR3 regions were amplified. First-round RT-PCR with HTBI primers amplified the TCR CDR3 region. TCRdb reprocessed the multiplex PCR reads via MiXCR and lists one record per CDR3 protein. The sample records hundreds of thousands of distinct CDR3 sequences, roughly 15% being singletons.

This TCR derives from a woman aged 50 to 65 with Graves' ophthalmopathy. The chain couples TRBV10-3 to TRBJ2-1; 7 bases are a match to TRBD2. The specimen was blood. CDR3 nucleotides: TGTGCCATGAGACGGGAGGCCTCCTACAATGAGCAGTTCTTC. Protein product: CAMRREASYNEQFF.